Here is one TCR beta chain with its context. Its specificity is unknown. The record originates from a study of radiation and T cells in renal cell carcinoma. Overall study findings and caveats: Pretreatment tumor biopsies were lacking, so baseline clonotypes are unknown.

The CDR3 is 13 amino acids. The V and J ends lost 5 bases and 5 bases respectively, with 12 bases between them. Germline V gene data show CDR1 as SGHTA and CDR2 as FQGTGA. Generated by immunoSEQ multiplex PCR, the TCRdb table keeps only in-frame clones and is missing some. The data show about 150,000 clones, with 88% seen just once and over 3.5% held by the top ten. Time point meaning: baseline pretreatment blood. Treatment of the sample: 15 Gy SBRT to primary tumor, nephrectomy 4 weeks later. The tumor was a clear cell renal cell carcinoma. Here the sequenced sample was blood, taken from a patient whose treatment included radiotherapy and nephrectomy. This TCR derives from a woman in her sixties or seventies with renal cell carcinoma. The chain recombines TRBV7-3 with TRBJ1-1; D possibly corresponds to TRBD1 (6 bases). The CDR3 region is CASSDGRGTEAFF. DNA of the CDR3: TGTGCCAGCAGCGACGGGAGGGGGACTGAAGCTTTCTTT.